A selection of T cell receptor beta chains follows, all from one sample in a study of T cell repertoires in cytomegalovirus infection. Their antigen targets remain unknown. Each CDR3 protein gets one entry after TCRdb re-called the reads with MiXCR. The table records about 110,000 distinct CDR3 sequences, 10% of them present only once. Material: PBMCs, sequenced either directly or after in vitro stimulation (not recorded which). Receptors originate from a human donor in good health (CMV status not recorded). Some clones in this sample may be carry-over from other donors' samples. The CDR3 runs from the conserved cysteine through the conserved F or W. D genes are given only for firm matches. Expanded clones are given a class, and other clones once, few, many or no size at all.

>TRBV12-3/TRBV12-4|TRBJ1-1|NA|many
TGTGCCAGCACCGAACAGGTCCGGGGGGCTGAAGCTTTCTTT
CASTEQVRGAEAFF
>TRBV5-1|TRBJ2-1|TRBD2|few
TGCGCCAGCAGCTTGGTCGCGGGAGGTCTCAATGAGCAGTTCTTC
CASSLVAGGLNEQFF
>TRBV6-2/TRBV6-3|TRBJ2-2|TRBD2|many
TGTGCCAGCAGTCCACCAGGATGGGAGGGCGTCACCGGGGAGCTGTTTTTT
CASSPPGWEGVTGELFF
>TRBV20-1|TRBJ2-5|TRBD1|NA
TGCAGTGCTAGAGCAACCGGGACAGGGGTTGGGGAGACCCAGTACTTC
CSARATGTGVGETQYF
>TRBV29-1|TRBJ2-5|NA|NA
TGCAGCGTTGTGGCTATGGAGACCCAGTACTTC
CSVVAMETQYF
>TRBV25-1|TRBJ1-4|NA|NA
TGTGCCAGCAGTGTAATAGGGGGTGCCAATGAAAAACTGTTTTTT
CASSVIGGANEKLFF
>TRBV20-1|TRBJ2-7|TRBD1|many
TGCAGTGTTATCCGCTCGACAGGGGGGACCCACTACGAGCAGTACTTC
CSVIRSTGGTHYEQYF
>TRBV19|TRBJ2-7|TRBD1|many
TGTGCCAGTACCCCGACAGGGGGTGGATACGAGCAGTACTTC
CASTPTGGGYEQYF
>TRBV20-1|TRBJ2-5|NA|NA
TGCAGTGCTAGAGAGGCGGGAAAGGAGACCCAGTACTTC
CSAREAGKETQYF
>TRBV12-3/TRBV12-4|TRBJ1-1|TRBD1|many
TGTGCCAGCAGTCGATTGACAGGGAGGGGGACTGAAGCTTTCTTT
CASSRLTGRGTEAFF
>TRBV24-1|TRBJ2-3|TRBD1|NA
TGTGCCACCAGTGATAGGACAGGGGGCGTGACAGATACGCAGTATTTT
CATSDRTGGVTDTQYF
>TRBV20-1|TRBJ2-1|NA|few
TGCAGTGCCTCAGGGAGTGTGGCCTACAATGAGCAGTTCTTC
CSASGSVAYNEQFF
>TRBV20-1|TRBJ1-1|NA|few
TGCAGTGCTAGTCTAACCCACGGGGATGAAGCTTTCTTT
CSASLTHGDEAFF
>TRBV6-1|TRBJ2-5|TRBD1|few
TGTGCCAGCTCTCCGAGGACAGGGGCCTCGGAGACCCAGTACTTC
CASSPRTGASETQYF
>TRBV7-2|TRBJ2-1|NA|many
TGTGCCAGCAGCTCGCCGAGCTCCTACAATGAGCAGTTCTTC
CASSSPSSYNEQFF
>TRBV7-9|TRBJ2-7|NA|many
TGTGCCAGCAGCTCGTCGTTGGACGGGGCCTACGAGCAGTACTTC
CASSSSLDGAYEQYF
>TRBV7-2|TRBJ2-1|TRBD2|few
TGTGCCAGCAGCTCCCGACTAGCGGGACACAATGAGCAGTTCTTC
CASSSRLAGHNEQFF
>TRBV7-2|TRBJ2-1|NA|NA
TGTGCCAGCAGCCCCCCGAAGCCCGAGCAGTTCTTC
CASSPPKPEQFF
>TRBV5-6|TRBJ2-1|TRBD2|few
TGTGCCAGCAGTTTACCGGGACTAGCGGCTTACAATGAGCAGTTCTTC
CASSLPGLAAYNEQFF
>TRBV20-1|TRBJ1-1|NA|NA
TGCAGTGCTTCCAGGGTGGGCACTGAAGCTTTCTTT
CSASRVGTEAFF
>TRBV7-9|TRBJ2-5|TRBD1|few
TGTGCCAGCAGTTCGACAGGGACCTCCAAGAAGGGCCAGTACTTC
CASSSTGTSKKGQYF
>TRBV7-2|TRBJ2-6|NA|many
TGTGCCAGCAGCTTAGACTCTGGGGCCAACGTCCTGACTTTC
CASSLDSGANVLTF
>TRBV5-4|TRBJ1-4|NA|few
TGTGCCAGCAGCTTGGCCACAGGGACACGTGCGGAAAAACTGTTTTTT
CASSLATGTRAEKLFF
>TRBV4-1|TRBJ1-2|NA|NA
TGTGCCAGCAGCCAAGATTCCCTCACGGTTGGCTACACCTTC
CASSQDSLTVGYTF
>TRBV5-1|TRBJ1-1|NA|many
TGCGCCAGCAGCTTATTCGGTAAGGGCACTGAAGCTTTCTTT
CASSLFGKGTEAFF
>TRBV12-5|TRBJ2-1|TRBD2|NA
TGTGCTAGTGGGAATCCGGGACTAGGGTACAATGAGCAGTTCTTC
CASGNPGLGYNEQFF
>TRBV5-4|TRBJ2-1|NA|NA
TGTGCCAGCAGCCCGGGGGCGGGGACTTCCTACAATGAGCAGTTCTTC
CASSPGAGTSYNEQFF
>TRBV28|TRBJ2-7|NA|NA
TGTGCCAGCTCAAGTGTTGGGGGCGCGGGCGAGCAGTACTTC
CASSSVGGAGEQYF
>TRBV7-2|TRBJ2-5|NA|many
TGTGCCAGCAGCTTAGGACTATTTCAAGAGACCCAGTACTTC
CASSLGLFQETQYF
>TRBV7-2|TRBJ1-4|NA|many
TGTGCCAGCAGCGAGGCGGCCGCGAATGAAAAACTGTTTTTT
CASSEAAANEKLFF
>TRBV18|TRBJ1-1|NA|medium-sized
TGTGCCAGCTCACCACGGCAGGACACTGAAGCTTTCTTT
CASSPRQDTEAFF
>TRBV28|TRBJ2-1|TRBD2|few
TGTGCCAGCAGTCCCCGCAGCGGGAGCTCCTACAATGAGCAGTTCTTC
CASSPRSGSSYNEQFF
>TRBV6-2/TRBV6-3|TRBJ2-3|NA|NA
TGTGCCAGCAGTTCCGGGGACCCGCTGAGGGCAGATACGCAGTATTTT
CASSSGDPLRADTQYF
>TRBV7-2|TRBJ2-3|NA|many
TGTGCCAGCAGCTTAGGTCGAGGGGGGTTGGCAGATACGCAGTATTTT
CASSLGRGGLADTQYF
>TRBV12-3/TRBV12-4|TRBJ2-2|NA|many
TGTGCCAGCAGTATTCTGACGAACACCGGGGAGCTGTTTTTT
CASSILTNTGELFF
>TRBV7-2|TRBJ1-1|TRBD1|many
TGTGCCAGCAGCATTACAGGGGCGGAGGGCACTGAAGCTTTCTTT
CASSITGAEGTEAFF
>TRBV6-5|TRBJ2-1|NA|NA
TGTGCCAGCAGTTACCAGTATGAGCAGTTCTTC
CASSYQYEQFF
>TRBV12-3/TRBV12-4|TRBJ2-5|NA|few
TGTGCCAGCAGTTTGCAGGGGGGGGCGGAGACCCAGTACTTC
CASSLQGGAETQYF
>TRBV7-2|TRBJ2-3|NA|many
TGTGCCAGCAGGAATGAGGGTCCAGATACGCAGTATTTT
CASRNEGPDTQYF
>TRBV2|TRBJ2-3|NA|many
TGTGCCAGCAGTTTAGCAATTTGGACAGATACGCAGTATTTT
CASSLAIWTDTQYF
>TRBV7-9|TRBJ1-5|TRBD1|many
TGTGCCAGCAGCTTAGGGGACAGAGCGCAGCCCCAGCATTTT
CASSLGDRAQPQHF
>TRBV29-1|TRBJ1-2|TRBD1|NA
TGCGTGGGGCAGGGGACAGGGGTTGATGGCTACACCTTC
CVGQGTGVDGYTF
>TRBV2|TRBJ2-1|NA|NA
TGTGCCAGCAGTATCGGGGACTCCTACAATGAGCAGTTCTTC
CASSIGDSYNEQFF
>TRBV12-3/TRBV12-4|TRBJ1-5|NA|many
TGTGCCAGCAGTCCTGGAGGGAGCGGGAATCAGCCCCAGCATTTT
CASSPGGSGNQPQHF
>TRBV7-9|TRBJ1-5|NA|many
TGTGCCAGCAGCCGGCTGGATAGCAATCAGCCCCAGCATTTT
CASSRLDSNQPQHF
>TRBV7-9|TRBJ2-2|TRBD1|many
TGTGCCAGCAGCAACCGACAGGGAATTACCACCGGGGAGCTGTTTTTT
CASSNRQGITTGELFF
>TRBV7-2|TRBJ2-5|TRBD2|many
TGTGCCAGCAGCTTACAAGCGGGGAGTGGAGAGACCCAGTACTTC
CASSLQAGSGETQYF
>TRBV6-5|TRBJ1-4|TRBD1|few
TGTGCCAGCAGTGACTTCACATTCAGGGGGCTGGTTGAAAAACTGTTTTTT
CASSDFTFRGLVEKLFF
>TRBV20-1|TRBJ2-7|NA|NA
TGCAGTGCTAGGCAGGACTACTACGAGCAGTACTTC
CSARQDYYEQYF
>TRBV12-3/TRBV12-4|TRBJ1-6|NA|few
TGTGCCAGCAGTTTTGGGGGTAGGCCCCTCCACTTT
CASSFGGRPLHF
>TRBV9|TRBJ1-6|NA|many
TGTGCCAGCAGCGTAACAAGCTCCTATAATTCACCCCTCCACTTT
CASSVTSSYNSPLHF
>TRBV6-2/TRBV6-3|TRBJ2-5|TRBD1|many
TGTGCCAGCAGTTCCGTTGACAGGGAGGAGACCCAGTACTTC
CASSSVDREETQYF
>TRBV10-3|TRBJ1-2|NA|few
TGTGCCATCAGACAGGGAGGCTATGGCTACACCTTC
CAIRQGGYGYTF
>TRBV24-1|TRBJ2-3|NA|many
TGTGCCACCAGTGATCCTCTGTCCCTTCACGGGGCAGATACGCAGTATTTT
CATSDPLSLHGADTQYF
>TRBV19|TRBJ2-1|NA|NA
TGTGCCCGTAGTATGGACAAATACTCCTACAATGAGCAGTTCTTC
CARSMDKYSYNEQFF
>TRBV6-2/TRBV6-3|TRBJ2-1|TRBD2|few
TGTGCCAGCAGTTTGCTAGCGGGGATATACAATGAGCAGTTCTTC
CASSLLAGIYNEQFF
>TRBV7-6|TRBJ2-5|NA|many
TGTGCCAGCAGCTTAGAAGGGGGAGGATACCAAGAGACCCAGTACTTC
CASSLEGGGYQETQYF
>TRBV4-1|TRBJ1-1|NA|NA
TGCGCCAGCAGCCAAGAGGTAGGGAACACTGAAGCTTTCTTT
CASSQEVGNTEAFF
>TRBV27|TRBJ2-1|TRBD2|NA
TGTGCCAGCAGTCATGGGACTAGCGGTGAGCAGTTCTTC
CASSHGTSGEQFF
>TRBV12-3/TRBV12-4|TRBJ1-4|NA|many
TGTGCCAGCAGGCGACAGGCAACTAATGAAAAACTGTTTTTT
CASRRQATNEKLFF